A single sample is the source of the 18 T cell receptor beta chains below, sequenced in a study of Graves' ophthalmopathy and Graves' hyperthyroidism. The authors amplified TCR beta CDR3 regions from RNA transcripts. HTBI primers were used in a first-round RT-PCR, which preceded a second-round multiplex PCR. Using its own MiXCR run on the multiplex PCR reads, TCRdb lists one record per CDR3 protein. Among 300,000 to 500,000 distinct CDR3 sequences listed, 15% were seen once. Sequenced material: peripheral blood. The receptors were gathered from a woman between 18 and 29 years old with stable Graves' hyperthyroidism.

This clonotype was picked up a small number of times. The chain uses TRBV9 and TRBJ1-1; the match to TRBD1 covers 8 bases. With 5 bases clipped from V and 6 bases from J, the junction kept 9 bases outside the gene matches. The CDR3 loop spans 14 amino acids. Germline-derived CDR1 and CDR2 are SGDLS and YYNGEE. The CDR3 coding sequence is TGTGCCAGCAGAAGTTTGGACAGGGCATCTGAAGCTTTCTTT. The encoded protein is CASRSLDRASEAFF.

Ten or more counts support this clonotype. The J gene is TRBJ2-7, the V gene TRBV9, with D perhaps TRBD1 (6 bases). The CDR3 has 14 residues. The germline gives CDR1 SGDLS, CDR2 YYNGEE. Trimming removed 4 bases from V and 4 bases from J, with 15 bases in between. The CDR3 DNA is TGTGCCAGCAGCCCAACCGGGACAAGTTACGAGCAGTACTTC. This gives the protein CASSPTGTSYEQYF.

This sequence joins TRBV5-1 and TRBJ1-5; D is ambiguous. V was pared by 7 bases and J by 1 base, with 9 bases between. The CDR3 loop spans 13 amino acids. The germline gives CDR1 SGHRS, CDR2 YFSETQ. The CDR3 is CASQLDSNQPQHF. Written as DNA, the CDR3 is TGCGCCAGCCAGCTTGACAGCAATCAGCCCCAGCATTTT.

This clonotype has at least ten counts. The rearrangement uses TRBV10-1 and TRBJ1-1; maybe TRBD1 (5 bases). V dropped 0 bases and J dropped 0 bases, with 11 bases sitting between them. Germline values: CDR1 WNHNN, CDR2 SYGVQD (reference sequence). The CDR3 contains 16 residues. CDR3 residues: CASSESKGIMNTEAFF. CDR3 nucleotide sequence: TGCGCCAGCAGTGAGTCTAAGGGGATAATGAACACTGAAGCTTTCTTT.

The chain has TRBV12-5 and TRBJ2-7; TRBD1 matches 11 bases. The ends lost 4 bases at V and 3 bases at J; junction bases unmatched: 2. The CDR3 totals 14 residues. Germline-derived CDR1 and CDR2 are LGHNT and FRNRAP. The CDR3 is CASGSGQGVYEQYF. The CDR3 coding sequence is TGTGCTAGTGGTTCGGGACAGGGGGTCTACGAGCAGTACTTC.

To note about this clonotype: Given a much more abundant clone one base away, this may be a read error. This rearrangement joins TRBV6-2 or TRBV6-3 to TRBJ1-1, with TRBD1 identical over 9 bases. Germline lookup yields CDR1 MNHEY and CDR2 SVGEGT. The CDR3 is 16 amino acids. CDR3 sequence reads: CASSYNPDRGCSESFF. CDR3 nucleotide sequence: TGTGCCAGCAGTTACAATCCTGACAGGGGGTGTTCTGAATCTTTCTTT.

In its sample, this clonotype was seen many times. V and J are TRBV25-1 and TRBJ2-7; no firm D call. Trimming pared 4 bases from V and 6 bases from J, leaving 10 bases between. CDR1 MGHDK and CDR2 SYGVNS come from the germline V gene. This CDR3 spans 12 amino acids. The CDR3 region is CASSVRWTEQYF. CDR3 DNA sequence: TGTGCCAGCAGTGTCCGCTGGACCGAGCAGTACTTC.

V usage is TRBV5-1 and J usage is TRBJ2-2; the D is unclear. This CDR3 is 14 amino acids long. V dropped 1 base and J dropped 5 bases, with 9 bases sitting between them. Germline V gives CDR1 SGHRS, CDR2 YFSETQ. CDR3 residues: CASSLPELTGELFF. The CDR3 DNA follows: TGCGCCAGCAGCTTGCCAGAATTGACCGGGGAGCTGTTTTTT. Together with reference TRBV5-1 and TRBJ2-2, the CDR3 gives the full variable domain: KAGVTQTPRYLIKTRGQQVTLSCSPISGHRSVSWYQQTPGQGLQFLFEYFSETQRNKGNFPGRFSGRQFSNSRSEMNVSTLELGDSALYLCASSLPELTGELFFGEGSRLTVL.

This clonotype was seen repeatedly, ten times or more. V usage is TRBV20-1 and J usage is TRBJ2-5, with 12 bases that match TRBD2. CDR1 is DFQATT, CDR2 SNEGSKA, per germline (reference sequence). The CDR3 totals 15 residues. V lost 0 bases and J lost 7; bases outside the gene matches: 6. The CDR3: CSARELAGGKGTQYF. The CDR3 DNA reads TGCAGTGCTAGAGAACTAGCGGGGGGCAAAGGGACCCAGTACTTC.

In this sample, this clonotype turned up many times. CDR3 sequence: CASSYQGRGYEQYF. CDR3 DNA sequence: TGTGCCAGCAGTTACCAGGGACGGGGCTACGAGCAGTACTTC. The V gene is TRBV12-3 or TRBV12-4, the J gene TRBJ2-7; D could derive from TRBD1 or TRBD2 (5 bases each). Trimming cost V 4 bases and J 3 bases, with 13 bases left between them. The CDR3 loop spans 14 amino acids.

Only a few counts were recorded for this clonotype. A read error is possible here, since a much larger clone lies one base away. The rearrangement uses TRBV12-3 or TRBV12-4 and TRBJ1-5, with D perhaps matching TRBD1 (6 bases). The CDR3 is 15 residues long. The CDR3 reads CASSFSGAPYQPQRF. The DNA of the CDR3 is TGTGCCAGCAGTTTTTCGGGGGCGCCTTATCAGCCCCAGCGTTTT.

This clonotype was seen many times. The chain recombines TRBV20-1 with TRBJ1-5, with D uncertain. This CDR3 is 13 amino acids long. Per germline, CDR1 DFQATT and CDR2 SNEGSKA (reference sequence). Deletions cut 3 bases from V and 0 bases from J, with 6 bases between. The CDR3 is CSAREYSNQPQHF. The CDR3 DNA reads as TGCAGTGCTAGGGAGTATAGCAATCAGCCCCAGCATTTT.

The table lists this clonotype with many counts. The chain is built from TRBV7-2 and TRBJ1-1; the D is unclear. V dropped 2 bases and J dropped 0 bases, with 10 bases sitting between them. The germline gives CDR1 SGHTA, CDR2 FQGNSA. The CDR3 spans 15 residues. CDR3 sequence (DNA): TGTGCCAGCAGCTTATCACTGGCCATGAACACTGAAGCTTTCTTT. This encodes CASSLSLAMNTEAFF.

This clonotype appeared many times. The chain joins TRBV11-3 to TRBJ1-1, with no clear D. Looked up from germline, CDR1 is SGHNT and CDR2 is YENEEA. The CDR3 is 14 residues long. V was pared by 0 bases and J by 5 bases, with 10 bases between. The CDR3 protein is CASSLDLMGTEAFF. In nucleotides, the CDR3 is TGTGCCAGCAGCTTAGATCTGATGGGTACTGAAGCTTTCTTT. Supplemented by reference TRBV11-3 and TRBJ1-1, the full variable domain reads EAGVVQSPRYKIIEKKQPVAFWCNPISGHNTLYWYLQNLGQGPELLIRYENEEAVDDSQLPKDRFSAERLKGVDSTLKIQPAELGDSAVYLCASSLDLMGTEAFFGQGTRLTVV.

This clonotype was seen ten or more times. The rearrangement links TRBV19 to TRBJ1-3; perhaps TRBD1 as D (5 bases). The CDR3 length is 14 residues. V was clipped by 5 bases and J by 2 bases, with 10 bases between them. Germline assignment: CDR1 LNHDA and CDR2 SQIVND (reference sequence). CDR3 loop: CASSLTGPGNTIYF. In DNA, the CDR3 is TGTGCCAGTAGTCTTACAGGTCCTGGAAACACCATATATTTT.

This clonotype showed up many times. The CDR3 coding sequence is TGTGCCAGCAGCCAAGCTTCGACCACCGGGGAGACCCAGTACTTC. It encodes CASSQASTTGETQYF. The gene calls are TRBV3-1 and TRBJ2-5; D remains ambiguous. The germline V gene has CDR1 LGHDT and CDR2 YNNKEL (reference sequence). V was pared by 1 base and J by 5 bases, with 14 bases between. This CDR3 region has 15 residues.

This clonotype was recorded at least ten times. The chain recombines TRBV12-5 with TRBJ1-6, with 9 nucleotides matching TRBD1. V dropped 2 bases and J dropped 7; count of bases not matched to a gene: 3. Germline assignment: CDR1 LGHNT and CDR2 FRNRAP. CDR3 length: 15 amino acids. CDR3 nucleotides: TGTGCTAGTGGTTTGCGGACAGGGGAGAATTCACCCCTCCACTTT. The encoded protein is CASGLRTGENSPLHF.

This clonotype was counted many times. This chain connects TRBV24-1 to TRBJ1-5; 8 bases are a match to TRBD1. Germline CDR1 and CDR2: KGHDR and SFDVKD. V gave up 4 bases and J gave up 3 bases; unmatched junction bases: 7. The CDR3 spans 16 residues. The CDR3 sequence: CATSDNNRGNNQPQHF. The DNA of the CDR3 is TGTGCCACCAGTGACAACAACAGGGGGAACAATCAGCCCCAGCATTTT.